This T cell receptor (beta chain) was identified in a study of tumor-infiltrating lymphocytes in oesophageal squamous cell carcinoma (dated by TCRdb to between 2015 and 2016). Libraries were constructed by PCR. TCRdb shows the sequencer as Illumina HiSeq 2000. The public reads were reanalyzed by TCRdb: fastp trimming at Q25, MiXCR alignment, in-frame beta chains only. Records with the same CDR3 protein are collapsed into one entry carrying the most frequent genes and DNA. This sample comprises some 8,300 distinct CDR3 sequences, 66% of them detected only once. Clones ranked in the top ten supply 35% to 40% of the sample. Within its sample, this clonotype is medium-sized (0.01 to 0.1%). This clone's antigen is unknown. No base qualities exist here, and no much larger clone lies one base off it. The material sequenced was esophageal tumor tissue. The source is a female donor with esophageal squamous cell carcinoma.

The CDR3 here reads CASTPTASSSYEQYF. The DNA reads TGTGCCAGCACCCCAACCGCCTCGAGCTCCTACGAGCAGTACTTC. The sequence links TRBV6-1 to TRBJ2-7, with no confidently assigned D gene. The junction shows trimming of 7 bases on V and 0 bases on J, plus 16 bases between the germline ends. CDR1 and CDR2 are read off the germline V gene as MNHNS and SASEGT. The CDR3, cysteine through phenylalanine, is 15 amino acids long. Just CDR3 DNA is preserved here, 45 bases in frame from base 1.